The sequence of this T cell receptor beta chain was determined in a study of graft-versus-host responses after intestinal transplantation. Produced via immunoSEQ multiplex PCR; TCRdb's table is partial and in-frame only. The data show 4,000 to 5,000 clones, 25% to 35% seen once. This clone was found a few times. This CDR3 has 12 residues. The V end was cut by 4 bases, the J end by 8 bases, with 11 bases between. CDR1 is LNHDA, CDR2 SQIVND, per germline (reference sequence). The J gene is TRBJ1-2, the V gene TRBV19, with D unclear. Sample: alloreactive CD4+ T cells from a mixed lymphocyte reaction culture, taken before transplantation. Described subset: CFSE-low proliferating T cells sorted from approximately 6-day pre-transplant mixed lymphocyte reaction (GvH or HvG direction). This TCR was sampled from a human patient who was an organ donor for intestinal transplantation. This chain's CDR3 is CASSTGLEGYTF. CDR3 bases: TGTGCCAGTAGTACCGGGCTGGAGGGCTACACCTTC.